These 8 T cell receptor beta chains were all obtained from the same sample, sequenced in a study of shared T cell receptors in the human thymus. Sequencing used immunoSEQ multiplex PCR; TCRdb keeps in-frame clones, though not all of them. This sample has roughly 550,000 clones, with roughly 74% found just once. The data also belong to a second study, concerning human thymus T cells.

The sample consisted of thymocytes. The source is a boy under two years old with a congenital heart defect.

The chain combines TRBV5-1 with TRBJ1-1; D unclear. Per germline, CDR1 SGHRS and CDR2 YFSETQ. CDR3 length: 13 amino acids. V lost 4 bases and J 1 base, leaving 8 bases between the germline ends. The CDR3 bases are TGCGCCAGCAGCGCCCAGGAGAACACTGAAGCTTTCTTT. Its translation: CASSAQENTEAFF.

This clone was seen only a few times. This chain uses TRBV6-5 with TRBJ1-3; maybe TRBD1 (5 bases). V was pared by 4 bases and J by 0 bases, with 13 bases between. Germline CDR1 MNHEY, CDR2 SVGAGI. CDR3 size: 16 residues. The CDR3 region has the DNA TGTGCCAGCAGTTCCCAGACAGATGACTCTGGAAACACCATATATTTT. This encodes CASSSQTDDSGNTIYF.

The chain carries TRBV18 and TRBJ1-2, with 8 bases that match TRBD1. CDR1 KGHSH and CDR2 LQKENI come from the germline V gene. V gave up 0 bases and J gave up 8 bases; unmatched junction bases: 26. The CDR3 totals 21 residues. The CDR3 DNA reads TGTGCCAGCTCACCACCGGTGGGGATAATGGGGACAGGCCGAGAATTTATCGGCTACACCTTC. Its protein product is CASSPPVGIMGTGREFIGYTF.

The rearrangement joins TRBV19 to TRBJ2-2, with 12 nucleotides matching TRBD2. Germline loops: CDR1 LNHDA, CDR2 SQIVND (reference sequence). V shed 4 bases and J 4 bases; nucleotides not matched to a gene: 4. This CDR3 has 16 amino acids. In DNA, the CDR3 is TGTGCCAGTAGTACACAACTAGCGGGAGGCACCGGGGAGCTGTTTTTT. As protein: CASSTQLAGGTGELFF.

This CDR3 reads CASSRGTGVVDEQYF. CDR3 bases: TGTGCCAGCAGCCGAGGGACAGGGGTTGTGGACGAGCAGTACTTC. The chain has TRBV4-2 and TRBJ2-7, with 10 nucleotides matching TRBD1. The V gene end was trimmed by 4 bases and the J gene end by 5 bases; junction bases not matched to a gene: 8. CDR1 LGHNA and CDR2 YNFKEQ come from the germline V gene. The CDR3 extends over 15 amino acids.

The gene calls are TRBV5-1 and TRBJ2-3; 9 bases align to TRBD2. The CDR3 has 16 amino acids. The germline CDR1 and CDR2 sequences are SGHRS and YFSETQ. Trimming cost V 0 bases and J 0 bases; bases outside gene matches: 2. The DNA of the CDR3 is TGCGCCAGCAGCTTGGGACTAGCGGCTAGCACAGATACGCAGTATTTT. It codes for CASSLGLAASTDTQYF.

This CDR3 reads CASSFGQGTPSGANVLTF. CDR3 DNA sequence: TGTGCCAGCAGTTTCGGCCAGGGGACCCCCTCTGGGGCCAACGTCCTGACTTTC. V usage is TRBV27 and J usage is TRBJ2-6, with a weak D call TRBD1 (6 bases). Germline V CDR1 and CDR2: MNHEY, SMNVEV (reference sequence). The V and J ends lost 3 bases and 0 bases respectively, with 15 bases between them. The CDR3 length is 18 residues.

The J gene is TRBJ2-7, the V gene TRBV9; the match to TRBD2 covers 11 bases. The V gene end was trimmed by 4 bases and the J gene end by 7 bases; junction bases not matched to a gene: 7. This CDR3 is built from 14 residues. Germline assignment: CDR1 SGDLS and CDR2 YYNGEE. The CDR3 is CASSSRSGGGEQYF. CDR3 DNA sequence: TGTGCCAGCAGCTCACGTAGCGGGGGGGGTGAGCAGTACTTC.